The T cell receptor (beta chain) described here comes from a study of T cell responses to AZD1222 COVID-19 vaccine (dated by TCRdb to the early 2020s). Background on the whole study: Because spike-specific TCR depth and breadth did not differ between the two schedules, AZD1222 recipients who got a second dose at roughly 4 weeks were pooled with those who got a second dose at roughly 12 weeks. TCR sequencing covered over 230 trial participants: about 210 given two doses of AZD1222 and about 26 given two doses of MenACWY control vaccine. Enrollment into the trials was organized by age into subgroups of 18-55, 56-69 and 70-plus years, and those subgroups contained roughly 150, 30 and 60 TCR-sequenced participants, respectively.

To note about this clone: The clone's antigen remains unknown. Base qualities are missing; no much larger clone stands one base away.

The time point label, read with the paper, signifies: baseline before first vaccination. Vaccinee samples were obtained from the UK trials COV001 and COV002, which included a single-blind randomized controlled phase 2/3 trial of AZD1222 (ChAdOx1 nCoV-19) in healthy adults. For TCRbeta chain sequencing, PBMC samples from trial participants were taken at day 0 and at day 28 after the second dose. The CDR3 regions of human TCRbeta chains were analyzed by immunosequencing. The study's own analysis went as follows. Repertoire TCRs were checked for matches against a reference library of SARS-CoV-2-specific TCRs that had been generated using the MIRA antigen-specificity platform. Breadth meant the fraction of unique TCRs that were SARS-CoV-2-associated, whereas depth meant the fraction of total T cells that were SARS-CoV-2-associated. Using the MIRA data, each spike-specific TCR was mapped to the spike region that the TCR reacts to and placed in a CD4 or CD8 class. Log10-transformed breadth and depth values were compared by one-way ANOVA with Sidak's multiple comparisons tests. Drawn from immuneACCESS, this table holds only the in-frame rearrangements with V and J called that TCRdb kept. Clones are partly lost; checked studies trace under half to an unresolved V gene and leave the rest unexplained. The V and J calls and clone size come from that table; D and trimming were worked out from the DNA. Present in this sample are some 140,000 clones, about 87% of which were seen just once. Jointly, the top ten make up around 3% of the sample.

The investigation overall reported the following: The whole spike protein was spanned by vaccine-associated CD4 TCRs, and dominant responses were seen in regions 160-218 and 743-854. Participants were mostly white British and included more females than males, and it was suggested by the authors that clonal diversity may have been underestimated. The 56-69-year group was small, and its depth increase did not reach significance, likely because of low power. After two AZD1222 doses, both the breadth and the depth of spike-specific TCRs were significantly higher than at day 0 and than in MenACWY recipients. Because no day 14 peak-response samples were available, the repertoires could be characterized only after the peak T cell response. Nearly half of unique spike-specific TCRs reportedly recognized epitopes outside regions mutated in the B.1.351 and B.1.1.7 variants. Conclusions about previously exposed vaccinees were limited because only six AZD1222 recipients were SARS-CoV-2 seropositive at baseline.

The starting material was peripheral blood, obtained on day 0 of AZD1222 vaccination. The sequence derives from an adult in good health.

The CDR3 reads CASCLTGANVLTF. The DNA reads as follows: TGTGCCAGCTGCCTGACTGGGGCCAACGTCCTGACTTTC. The V gene is TRBV6-5 and the J gene is TRBJ2-6; confidence is insufficient to name the D gene. CDR1 and CDR2, per the germline V gene, are MNHEY and SVGAGI. The V and J ends are trimmed by 8 bases and 2 bases, leaving 7 bases between them. Including cysteine and phenylalanine, the CDR3 has 13 amino acids. Only the CDR3 portion is preserved as DNA: 39 bases, with reading frame beginning at the first base.